The next 30 T cell receptor beta chains were all read from a single sample in a study of blood T cells in healthy people across ages (dated by TCRdb to the mid-2010s). The library was produced with 5' RACE. TCRdb records Illumina HiSeq 2500 as the sequencer. A second about 7 to 12 cycle PCR used a sample-barcoded 5' primer and a J-beta primer mix. TCRdb reran the public reads through fastp at Q25 and MiXCR, keeping productive beta chains. Rows matching on CDR3 protein sequence are summarized as one entry with the most common DNA and genes. In this sample the table shows more than 650,000 distinct CDR3 sequences, over 20% of which occur a single time. 22% of the sample goes to the ten largest clones. The specimen sequenced was blood. Every receptor here comes from a man in his sixties or seventies in good health.

In this sample, this clonotype turned up a few times. The V gene is TRBV7-8, the J gene TRBJ1-4; 7 nucleotides match TRBD1. Per the germline V gene, CDR1 is SGHVS and CDR2 is FQNEAQ. This CDR3 has 17 amino acids. V gave up 3 bases and J gave up 4 bases; unmatched junction bases: 11. CDR3 in DNA: TGTGCCAGCAGCTTCTCCTTCTTCGGACAGGATAATGAAAAACTGTTTTTT. It codes for CASSFSFFGQDNEKLFF.

The chain couples TRBV7-6 to TRBJ2-7; 9 nucleotides match TRBD1. The end of the DNA fits TRBJ2-5 better, so the J call may be wrong. CDR3 size: 14 residues. Germline values: CDR1 SGHVS, CDR2 FNYEAQ. CDR3 in amino acids: CASFLQGAGETQYF. CDR3 sequence (DNA): TGTGCCAGTTTTCTACAGGGGGCAGGGGAGACCCAGTACTTC.

The CDR3 here is CASSEVSSTDTQYF. The CDR3 DNA is TGTGCCAGCAGTGAGGTGTCTAGCACAGATACGCAGTATTTT. The genes are TRBV6-1 and TRBJ2-3, with D uncertain. V was shortened by 3 bases and J by 0 bases, with 7 bases between the two germline ends. The CDR3 totals 14 residues. In germline, CDR1 is MNHNS, CDR2 SASEGT.

The rearrangement links TRBV10-3 to TRBJ2-7; 8 nucleotides align to TRBD1. Trimming at V came to 4 bases and at J to 6 bases, leaving 5 bases not matched to a gene. CDR3 length: 13 amino acids. The germline gives CDR1 ENHRY, CDR2 SYGVKD. The CDR3 coding sequence is TGTGCCATCAGTGGGACACAGGGGGGCGAGCAGTACTTC. Its translation is CAISGTQGGEQYF.

This clonotype was counted a few times. A much larger clone lies one base from this, so it may be a read error. V and J are TRBV12-3 or TRBV12-4 and TRBJ2-7; D is ambiguous. Trimming took off 5 bases at V and 3 bases at J, with 8 bases between the two ends. The CDR3 runs 12 residues. CDR3 in amino acids: CASSGRYYEQYF. For the CDR3, the DNA is TGTGCCAGCAGTGGGCGATACTACGAGCAGTACTTC.

There are many counts of this clonotype. This chain links TRBV5-1 with TRBJ2-7; D is unresolved. Germline V gene lookup returns CDR1 SGHRS and CDR2 YFSETQ. The length of the CDR3 is 14 residues. Trimming took off 0 bases at V and 0 bases at J, with 7 bases between the two ends. The CDR3 loop is CASSLGLSSYEQYF. The CDR3 bases are TGCGCCAGCAGCTTGGGTCTGAGCTCCTACGAGCAGTACTTC. Drawing the rest from reference TRBV5-1 and TRBJ2-7, the complete variable domain is KAGVTQTPRYLIKTRGQQVTLSCSPISGHRSVSWYQQTPGQGLQFLFEYFSETQRNKGNFPGRFSGRQFSNSRSEMNVSTLELGDSALYLCASSLGLSSYEQYFGPGTRLTVT.

This clonotype turned up a few times. V gene TRBV21-1 combines with J gene TRBJ1-5; the table's D call, TRBD1, was not checked against the DNA. TRBV21-1 has pseudogene status. The CDR3 has 17 residues. The CDR3 DNA reads as TGTGCCAGCAGCACAGGGGGCGATTTAGTTAGCAATCAGCCCCAGCATTTT. It specifies CASSTGGDLVSNQPQHF.

The V call is TRBV24-1, the J call TRBJ2-1; 9 bases match TRBD1. The germline CDR1 and CDR2 sequences are KGHDR and SFDVKD. The CDR3 extends over 15 amino acids. V gave up 3 bases and J gave up 9 bases; unmatched junction bases: 8. In DNA form, the CDR3 reads TGTGCCACCAGTGATATGTTAGTGGGACAGGGTGAGCAGTTCTTC. Protein sequence: CATSDMLVGQGEQFF.

This sequence joins TRBV28 and TRBJ2-1; no firm D call. Trimming left V 7 bases short and J 6 bases short, with 19 bases between. Germline V gene lookup returns CDR1 MDHEN and CDR2 SYDVKM. The CDR3 runs 15 residues. CDR3 residues: CASKNSSPGLNEQFF. The CDR3 coding sequence is TGTGCCAGCAAGAACTCCTCCCCTGGGCTCAATGAGCAGTTCTTC.

DNA for the CDR3: TGTGCCAGCAGCGCCGGGACAGGGTTTAGCACAGATACGCAGTATTTT. Encoded protein: CASSAGTGFSTDTQYF. V and J are TRBV6-1 and TRBJ2-3, with TRBD1 matching 9 bases. The CDR3 length is 16 residues. The V segment lost 6 bases and the J segment 0 bases; nucleotides outside the gene matches: 7. Germline CDR1 reads MNHNS; CDR2 reads SASEGT.

The rearrangement uses TRBV10-2 and TRBJ1-3; D ambiguous. This CDR3 spans 15 amino acids. CDR1 and CDR2 from the germline V gene are WSHSY and SAAADI. Trimming took off 6 bases at V and 0 bases at J, with 12 bases between the two ends. CDR3 bases: TGCGCCAGCAGCCCCCCACAGATCTCTGGAAACACCATATATTTT. This translates into CASSPPQISGNTIYF.

This clonotype occurred many times. The genes are TRBV19 and TRBJ1-2; D uncertain. CDR1 is LNHDA, CDR2 SQIVND, per germline (reference sequence). Between the trimmed V and J ends, which lost 7 bases and 4 bases, there was a span of 13 bases. This CDR3 has 13 amino acids. The DNA of the CDR3 is TGTGCCAGTATTGGGAGGAACACCTATGGCTACACCTTC. Residues: CASIGRNTYGYTF.

The gene calls are TRBV30 and TRBJ2-7, with D possibly being TRBD2 (6 bases). The assigned J gene may be wrong: the sequence end matches TRBJ2-1 better. Germline CDR1 reads GTSNPN; CDR2 reads SVGIG (reference sequence). The CDR3 contains 14 residues. The CDR3 protein is CASGTSGGLNEQFF. The DNA for the CDR3 is TGTGCCTCCGGGACGAGCGGAGGGTTAAATGAGCAGTTCTTC.

V gene TRBV7-2 combines with J gene TRBJ1-1; the D gene is possibly TRBD1 (6 bases). Looked up from germline, CDR1 is SGHTA and CDR2 is FQGNSA. V was trimmed by 4 bases and J by 1 base, leaving 16 bases between them. The CDR3 extends over 16 amino acids. In nucleotides, the CDR3 is TGTGCCAGCAGCTCGCCTCCGGGGGCGCGGAACACTGAAGCTTTCTTT. This gives the protein CASSSPPGARNTEAFF.

The CDR3 nucleotides are TGCAGCGTGGAGAGGGGGGAGGACTACACCTTC. Translation: CSVERGEDYTF. The chain employs TRBV29-1 and TRBJ1-2; D might be TRBD1 (6 bases). The germline V gene encodes CDR1 SQVTM and CDR2 ANQGSEA. V was pared by 6 bases and J by 10 bases, with 15 bases between. This CDR3 spans 11 amino acids.

This clonotype occurred a few times. This CDR3 reads CASSQYGQQTYEQYF. The CDR3 DNA reads as TGTGCCAGCAGCCAATATGGACAGCAAACCTACGAGCAGTACTTC. The chain has TRBV3-1 and TRBJ2-7; possible D gene TRBD1, 6 bases. The CDR3 runs to 15 residues. Germline-derived CDR1 and CDR2 are LGHDT and YNNKEL (reference sequence). V lost 2 bases and J lost 2, with 13 bases in between.

The rearrangement uses TRBV5-1 and TRBJ2-4, with 8 bases identical to TRBD1. CDR3 length: 15 amino acids. After removal of 4 bases from V and 10 bases from J, the junction contained 13 bases not matched to a gene. CDR1 and CDR2 from the germline V gene are SGHRS and YFSETQ. CDR3 sequence reads: CASSNPLDREEIQYF. The DNA for the CDR3 is TGCGCCAGCAGCAACCCCCTGGACAGGGAGGAGATTCAGTACTTC.

V and J are TRBV7-2 and TRBJ2-1; perhaps TRBD1 as D (5 bases). CDR3 length: 15 amino acids. V was clipped by 7 bases and J by 0 bases, with 13 bases between them. Germline-derived CDR1 and CDR2 are SGHTA and FQGNSA. CDR3 nucleotides: TGTGCCAGCACCCACAGTCAGGGCTCCTACAATGAGCAGTTCTTC. Protein: CASTHSQGSYNEQFF.

The chain uses TRBV5-1 and TRBJ2-1; D unclear. TRBJ2-5 matches the DNA end more closely, so the J call is doubtful. Per germline, CDR1 SGHRS and CDR2 YFSETQ. There are 14 residues in the CDR3. The CDR3 DNA sequence: TGCGCCAGCAGCTTCCTTGGGATGGGGGAGACCCAGTACTTC. This sequence encodes CASSFLGMGETQYF.

This sequence joins TRBV14 and TRBJ2-1; no definite D call. V was clipped by 5 bases and J by 5 bases, with 13 bases between them. Per germline, CDR1 SGHDN and CDR2 FVKESK. This CDR3 comprises 14 residues. The CDR3 coding sequence is TGTGCCAGCAGCGACGGTGGCCTAAACAATGAGCAGTTCTTC. Its protein is CASSDGGLNNEQFF.

This rearrangement joins TRBV18 to TRBJ2-7; 7 nucleotides line up with TRBD1. Unmatched junction bases numbered 8, after V lost 6 bases and J lost 0 bases. This CDR3 is 15 amino acids long. Germline CDR1 KGHSH, CDR2 LQKENI. The CDR3 bases are TGTGCCAGCTCGCAGGGACAGTCAAGCTCCTACGAGCAGTACTTC. Protein: CASSQGQSSSYEQYF.

This chain links TRBV15 with TRBJ1-4; 9 nucleotides agree with TRBD1. Germline loops: CDR1 LNHNV, CDR2 YYDKDF (reference sequence). The CDR3 extends over 19 amino acids. Unmatched junction bases numbered 11, after V lost 0 bases and J lost 3 bases. CDR3 DNA sequence: TGTGCCACCAGCAGAGATTCCGGGACAGGGTTTGTAGCTAATGAAAAACTGTTTTTT. Residues: CATSRDSGTGFVANEKLFF.

The CDR3 here is CSVDGGGGELFF. DNA of the CDR3: TGCAGCGTTGACGGTGGTGGCGGGGAGCTGTTTTTT. This sequence joins TRBV29-1 and TRBJ2-2; unclear D gene. Germline lookup yields CDR1 SQVTM and CDR2 ANQGSEA. The CDR3 runs to 12 residues. The V end was cut by 3 bases, the J end by 7 bases, with 9 bases between.

The sample holds many counts of this clonotype. This chain links TRBV6-2 or TRBV6-3 with TRBJ2-2; 9 bases align to TRBD2. V lost 5 bases and J lost 3; bases outside the gene matches: 7. This CDR3 is built from 16 residues. From germline, CDR1 is MNHEY and CDR2 SVGEGT. The CDR3 DNA is TGTGCCAGCAGTGCGGGACTAGCCGACTACACCGGGGAGCTGTTTTTT. It specifies CASSAGLADYTGELFF.

This clonotype came up a few times. The CDR3 sequence: CASWGTGGREKLFF. The CDR3 nucleotides read TGTGCCAGCTGGGGGACAGGGGGGCGTGAAAAACTGTTTTTT. The chain has TRBV12-3 or TRBV12-4 and TRBJ1-4, with TRBD1 identical over 11 bases. V was clipped by 8 bases and J by 7 bases; unmatched bases: 6. This CDR3 has 14 residues.

This clonotype was counted between two and nine times. The CDR3 reads CSARDRLRQVSNQPQHF. DNA for the CDR3: TGCAGTGCTAGAGATAGGTTAAGACAGGTTAGCAATCAGCCCCAGCATTTT. J is TRBJ1-5 and V is TRBV20-1; D is possibly TRBD1 (6 bases). V was shortened by 0 bases and J by 0 bases, with 15 bases between the two germline ends. This CDR3 spans 17 amino acids. Germline V CDR1 and CDR2: DFQATT, SNEGSKA (reference sequence).

This clonotype was seen ten or more times. This chain uses TRBV7-9 with TRBJ1-4; D unclear. This CDR3 contains 12 residues. V gave up 3 bases and J gave up 7 bases, with 6 bases separating them. Germline V gene data show CDR1 as SEHNR and CDR2 as FQNEAQ (reference sequence). The CDR3 DNA reads TGTGCCAGCAGCTTGCTTGGTGAAAAACTGTTTTTT. It is translated as CASSLLGEKLFF.

As to this clonotype: A much larger clone sits a single nucleotide away, making a read error possible. The chain joins TRBV10-3 to TRBJ2-3; unclear D gene. This CDR3 region has 12 residues. Germline-derived CDR1 and CDR2 are ENHRY and SYGVKD. The CDR3 nucleotides are TGTGTCGTGGCTTCTAGCACAGATACGCAGTATTTT. Amino acid sequence: CVVASSTDTQYF.

The V and J genes are TRBV12-3 or TRBV12-4 and TRBJ2-7, with D possibly TRBD2 on 6 matching bases. Matching the DNA end better, TRBJ2-1 makes the J call doubtful. CDR3 size: 13 residues. Here the CDR3 DNA reads TGTGCCAGCAACGGGGGAGCTAGGAGTGAGCAGTTCTTC. This translates into CASNGGARSEQFF.

The chain recombines TRBV29-1 with TRBJ2-2, with D unresolved. Germline V lookup: CDR1 SQVTM, CDR2 ANQGSEA. V was clipped by 4 bases and J by 5 bases, with 8 bases between them. This CDR3 has 12 residues. The CDR3 nucleotides read TGCAGCGTTGTACTGGGAACCGGGGAGCTGTTTTTT. Amino acid sequence: CSVVLGTGELFF.